This T cell receptor beta chain comes out of a study of cytomegalovirus exposure and HLA in healthy donors. In the study overall: Of all 400 or so donors who were genotyped, roughly 81% belonged to the Caucasian-associated ancestry cluster. Study results and limitations: Among donors in an Asian-associated ancestry cluster, a later analysis reportedly found fewer N-insertions than the approximately 700-donor mean. The authors excluded some V segments, including TRBV6-2 and TRBV6-3, as indistinguishable.

A few counts support this clone. The target antigen is unknown. This same CDR3 is encoded by further DNA sequences in the sample. V shed 0 bases, J shed 4 bases, and the junction held 0 bases outside the gene matches. Germline V gene sequence: CDR1 SGHNT, CDR2 YYREEE (reference sequence). This CDR3 contains 14 residues. In the PCR, 60 Vbeta and 13 Jbeta primers were used. In the authors' workflow: In a later analysis, some 11 million of 65 million to 90 million unique beta chains occurred in at least two donors. Assay used: immunoSEQ multiplex PCR; TCRdb lists only in-frame clones, some missing. V and J calls and clone size are given by that table; D and trimming were obtained from the DNA. The sample yields about 140,000 clones, 73% seen once.

The chain is built from TRBV5-4 and TRBJ2-5; 10 bases are a match to TRBD2. The sequence came from a human donor in good health. The sample consisted of PBMCs. The DNA of the CDR3 is TGTGCCAGCAGCTTGGGACTAGCGGGAGAGACCCAGTACTTC. Its protein product is CASSLGLAGETQYF.